This T cell receptor (beta chain) is drawn from a study of Graves' ophthalmopathy and Graves' hyperthyroidism. V shed 3 bases, J shed 6 bases, and the junction held 6 bases outside the gene matches. Germline values: CDR1 SGHDT, CDR2 YYEEEE. The CDR3 extends over 14 amino acids. This clonotype was detected a few times. As the template, RNA transcripts were used to amplify TCR beta CDR3 regions. The first-round RT-PCR employed HTBI primers together with the Qiagen OneStep RT-PCR kit. A multiplex PCR was then performed as the second round. From the multiplex PCR reads, TCRdb called clonotypes with MiXCR, one entry per CDR3 protein. This sample yields approximately 1.2 million distinct CDR3 sequences, of which 35% to 45% are seen a single time; roughly 10% belongs to the top ten.

This receptor was identified in an adult man with Graves' hyperthyroidism. Sequencing used peripheral blood or thyroid tissue (not recorded which). This chain joins TRBV5-6 and TRBJ2-7; 10 bases are a match to TRBD1. This CDR3 reads CASSSGTGDAEQYF. CDR3 DNA: TGTGCCAGCAGCTCAGGGACAGGGGATGCCGAGCAGTACTTC.